This T cell receptor (beta chain) is drawn from a study of cytomegalovirus exposure and HLA in healthy donors. General study findings and limits: As was reported, the classifier diagnosed cytomegalovirus status with high specificity and sensitivity. At a 0.05 false discovery rate, a later analysis found some 17,000 TCR beta sequences to be associated with HLA alleles.

The primer mix had 60 Vbeta and 13 Jbeta primers. Libraries were prepared by immunoSEQ multiplex PCR; TCRdb keeps only in-frame clonotypes and omits some of them. The sample contains tens of thousands of clones, more than 70% of which appear only once. As for this clone: No antigen is known for it.

Germline V gene data show CDR1 as LNHNV and CDR2 as YYDKDF (reference sequence). The CDR3 is 14 residues long. V was clipped by 0 bases and J by 7 bases, with 10 bases between them. The sequencing sample was made of PBMCs. V gene TRBV15 combines with J gene TRBJ2-1; D remains ambiguous. The clonotype was recovered from a woman in her 40s in good health and CMV-seropositive. In DNA, the CDR3 is TGTGCCACCAGCAGAGATTTGGCAGTTAATGAGCAGTTCTTC. Protein: CATSRDLAVNEQFF.